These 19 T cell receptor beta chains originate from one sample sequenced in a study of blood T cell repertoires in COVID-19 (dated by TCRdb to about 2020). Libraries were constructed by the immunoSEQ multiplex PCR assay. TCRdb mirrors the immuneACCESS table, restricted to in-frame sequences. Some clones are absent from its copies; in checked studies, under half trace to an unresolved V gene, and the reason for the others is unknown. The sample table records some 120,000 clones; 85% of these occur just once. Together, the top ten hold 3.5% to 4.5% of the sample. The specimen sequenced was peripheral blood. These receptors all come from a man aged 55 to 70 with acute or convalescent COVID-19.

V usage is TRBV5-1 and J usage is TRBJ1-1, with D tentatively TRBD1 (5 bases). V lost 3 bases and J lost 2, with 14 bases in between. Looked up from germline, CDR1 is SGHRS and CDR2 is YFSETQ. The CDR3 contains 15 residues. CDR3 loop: CASSSRGRHNTEAFF. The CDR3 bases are TGCGCCAGCAGCTCGCGGGGACGGCACAACACTGAAGCTTTCTTT.

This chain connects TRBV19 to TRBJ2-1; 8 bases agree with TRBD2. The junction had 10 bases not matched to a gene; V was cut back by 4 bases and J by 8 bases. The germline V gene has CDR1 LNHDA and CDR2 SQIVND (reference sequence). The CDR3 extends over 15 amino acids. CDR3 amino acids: CASSRGTPGGDEQFF. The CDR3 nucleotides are TGTGCCAGTAGTAGGGGGACTCCCGGGGGGGATGAGCAGTTCTTC.

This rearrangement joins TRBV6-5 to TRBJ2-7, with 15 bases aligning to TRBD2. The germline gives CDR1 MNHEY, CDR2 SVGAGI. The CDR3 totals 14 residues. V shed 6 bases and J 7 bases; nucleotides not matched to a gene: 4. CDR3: CASRPGTSGREQYF. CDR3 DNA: TGTGCCAGCAGGCCCGGGACTAGCGGGAGGGAGCAGTACTTC.

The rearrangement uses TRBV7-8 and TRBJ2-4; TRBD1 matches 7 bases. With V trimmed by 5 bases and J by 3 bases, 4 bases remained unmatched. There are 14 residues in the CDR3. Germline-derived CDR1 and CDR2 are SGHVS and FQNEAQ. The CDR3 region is CASSRRDSKNIQYF. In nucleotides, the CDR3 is TGTGCCAGCAGCCGCCGGGACAGCAAAAACATTCAGTACTTC.

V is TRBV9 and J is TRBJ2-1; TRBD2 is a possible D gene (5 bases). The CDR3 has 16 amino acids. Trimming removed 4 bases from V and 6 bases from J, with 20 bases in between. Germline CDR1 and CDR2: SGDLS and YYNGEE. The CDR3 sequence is CASSPVGLATSNEQFF. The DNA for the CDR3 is TGTGCCAGCAGCCCAGTAGGTCTAGCAACCAGCAATGAGCAGTTCTTC.

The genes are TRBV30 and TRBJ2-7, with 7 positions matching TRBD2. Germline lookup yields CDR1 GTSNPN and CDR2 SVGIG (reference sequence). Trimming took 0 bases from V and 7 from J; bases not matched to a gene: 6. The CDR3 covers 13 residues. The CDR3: CAWSVLGEGEQYF. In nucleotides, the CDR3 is TGTGCCTGGAGTGTACTGGGGGAGGGGGAGCAGTACTTC.

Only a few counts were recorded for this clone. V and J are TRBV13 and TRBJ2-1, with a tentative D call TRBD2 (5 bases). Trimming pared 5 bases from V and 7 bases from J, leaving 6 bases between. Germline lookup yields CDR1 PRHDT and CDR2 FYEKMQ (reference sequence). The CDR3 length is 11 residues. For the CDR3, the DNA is TGTGCCAGCAGCCCGGGGAATGAGCAGTTCTTC. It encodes CASSPGNEQFF.

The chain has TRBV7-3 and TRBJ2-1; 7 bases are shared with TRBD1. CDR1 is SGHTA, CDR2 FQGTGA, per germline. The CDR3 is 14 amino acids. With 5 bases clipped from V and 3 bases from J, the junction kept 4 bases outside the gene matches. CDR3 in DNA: TGTGCCAGCAGCAACGGGACAGTCTACAATGAGCAGTTCTTC. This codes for CASSNGTVYNEQFF.

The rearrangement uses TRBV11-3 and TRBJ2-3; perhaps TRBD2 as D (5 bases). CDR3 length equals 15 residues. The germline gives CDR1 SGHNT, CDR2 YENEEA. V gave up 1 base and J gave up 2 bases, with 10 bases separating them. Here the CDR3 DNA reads TGTGCCAGCAGCTTAGGAGGGCTAGACACAGATACGCAGTATTTT. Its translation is CASSLGGLDTDTQYF.

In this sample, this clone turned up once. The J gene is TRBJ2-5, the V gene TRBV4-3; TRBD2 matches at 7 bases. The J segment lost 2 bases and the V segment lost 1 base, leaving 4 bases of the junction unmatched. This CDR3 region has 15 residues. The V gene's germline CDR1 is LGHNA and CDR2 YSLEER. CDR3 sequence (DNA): TGCGCCAGCAGCCAAGGACTAGCAGGGCAAGAGACCCAGTACTTC. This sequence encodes CASSQGLAGQETQYF.

The CDR3 region has the DNA TGTGCCAGCAGCTCTCTTTGGGACAGGGGTATGAGCACAGATACGCAGTATTTT. This gives the protein CASSSLWDRGMSTDTQYF. V and J are TRBV7-2 and TRBJ2-3, with 10 bases that match TRBD1. J lost 0 bases, V lost 4 bases, and 10 bases had no gene match. The CDR3 consists of 18 residues. CDR1 SGHTA and CDR2 FQGNSA come from the germline V gene.

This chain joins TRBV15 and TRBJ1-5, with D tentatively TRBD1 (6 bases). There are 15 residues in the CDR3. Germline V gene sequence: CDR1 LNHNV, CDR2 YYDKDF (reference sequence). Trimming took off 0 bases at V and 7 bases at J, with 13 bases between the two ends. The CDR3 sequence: CATSRDTTGSQPQHF. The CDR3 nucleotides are TGTGCCACCAGCAGAGATACGACAGGTAGCCAGCCCCAGCATTTT.

CDR3 residues: CASSLTPRDGYTF. DNA of the CDR3: TGTGCCAGCAGTTTAACACCACGGGATGGCTACACCTTC. The chain has TRBV28 and TRBJ1-2; unclear D gene. V gave up 2 bases and J gave up 6 bases, with 10 bases separating them. The CDR3 is 13 amino acids. CDR1 and CDR2 (germline): MDHEN, SYDVKM.

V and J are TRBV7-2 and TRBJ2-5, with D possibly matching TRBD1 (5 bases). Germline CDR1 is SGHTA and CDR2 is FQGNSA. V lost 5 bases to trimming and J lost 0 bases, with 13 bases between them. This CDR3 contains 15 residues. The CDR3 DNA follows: TGTGCCAGCAGCCCCTCGACAGAGTACCAAGAGACCCAGTACTTC. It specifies CASSPSTEYQETQYF.

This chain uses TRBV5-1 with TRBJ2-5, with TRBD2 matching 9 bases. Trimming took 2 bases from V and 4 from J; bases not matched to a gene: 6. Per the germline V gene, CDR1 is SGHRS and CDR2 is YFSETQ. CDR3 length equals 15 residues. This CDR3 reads CASSFSGRLGETQYF. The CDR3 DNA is TGCGCCAGCAGCTTTAGCGGGAGATTGGGAGAGACCCAGTACTTC.

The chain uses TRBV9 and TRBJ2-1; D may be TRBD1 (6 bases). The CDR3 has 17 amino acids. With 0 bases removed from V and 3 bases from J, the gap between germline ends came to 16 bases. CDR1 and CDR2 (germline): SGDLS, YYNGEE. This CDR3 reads CASSVEGTPVYYNEQFF. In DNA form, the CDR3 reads TGTGCCAGCAGCGTAGAGGGGACACCAGTCTACTACAATGAGCAGTTCTTC. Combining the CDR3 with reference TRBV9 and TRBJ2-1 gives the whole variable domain DSGVTQTPKHLITATGQRVTLRCSPRSGDLSVYWYQQSLDQGLQFLIQYYNGEERAKGNILERFSAQQFPDLHSELNLSSLELGDSALYFCASSVEGTPVYYNEQFFGPGTRLTVL.

The CDR3 spells CASSLQGQVYNEQFF. As DNA, the CDR3 is TGTGCCAGCAGCTTACAAGGACAGGTCTACAATGAGCAGTTCTTC. The chain combines TRBV11-3 with TRBJ2-1; 7 nucleotides align to TRBD1. The CDR3 is 15 amino acids. Germline CDR1 is SGHNT and CDR2 is YENEEA. V gave up 2 bases and J gave up 3 bases; unmatched junction bases: 4.

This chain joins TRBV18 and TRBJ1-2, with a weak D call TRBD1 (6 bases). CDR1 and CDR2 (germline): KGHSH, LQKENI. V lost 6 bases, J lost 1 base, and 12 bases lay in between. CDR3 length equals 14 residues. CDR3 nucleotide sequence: TGTGCCAGCTCCCTGGGGGACAATAACTATGGCTACACCTTC. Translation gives CASSLGDNNYGYTF.

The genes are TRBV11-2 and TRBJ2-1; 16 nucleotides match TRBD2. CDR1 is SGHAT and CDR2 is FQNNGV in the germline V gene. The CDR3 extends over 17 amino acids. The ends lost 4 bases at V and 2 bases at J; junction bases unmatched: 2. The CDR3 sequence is CASSSGTSGGAYNEQFF. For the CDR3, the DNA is TGTGCCAGCAGCTCTGGGACTAGCGGGGGGGCCTACAATGAGCAGTTCTTC.